Only a few counts were recorded for the clone carrying this TCR beta chain. The CDR3 spans 13 residues. Losses at the gene ends were 5 bases for V and 5 bases for J; bases not matched to a gene: 3. CDR1 and CDR2 (germline): WSHSY, SAAADI. Here immunoSEQ multiplex PCR was the method, and the copy in TCRdb shows in-frame clones only, minus some. This sample has 20,000 to 30,000 clones, with approximately 86% found just once. These data originate in a study of PD-L1 blockade in urothelial cancer. Study as a whole: Earlier, patients had received 0 to 3 chemotherapy regimens. Blood drawn 3 weeks (second dose) and 6 weeks after treatment start was analyzed.

The sequence derives from a man between 60 and 75 years old with urothelial cancer. The sequenced sample was PBMCs, obtained around atezolizumab (anti-PD-L1) treatment. V and J are TRBV10-2 and TRBJ2-5; 9 nucleotides align to TRBD2. The CDR3 reads CASSWSGRETQYF. The CDR3 region has the DNA TGCGCCAGCAGTTGGAGCGGGAGGGAGACCCAGTACTTC.